This T cell receptor beta chain originates from a study of OX40 agonist ivuxolimab in advanced cancers. Study at large: Ivuxolimab, which is an agonistic anti-OX40 (CD134) antibody, was administered to the patients. Those treated in dose escalation had hepatocellular carcinoma, melanoma, renal cell cancer or head and neck cancer.

Study outcomes and limitations: Patients with a partial response at 0.1-3.0 mg/kg had among the lowest clonal expansion.

TCRdb's copy holds only in-frame clones and misses some; the assay was immunoSEQ multiplex PCR. The sample records under 100,000 clones, roughly four fifths being singletons. Regarding this clone: Its cognate antigen is unknown.

Individuals having autoimmune disease history or systemic immunosuppression were not enrolled. V lost 4 bases, J lost 2 bases, and 9 bases lay in between. The CDR3 length is 13 residues. The germline CDR1 and CDR2 sequences are KGHSH and LQKENI. The V call is TRBV18, the J call TRBJ2-7; unclear D gene. The receptor comes from an adult with an advanced solid tumor such as melanoma, head and neck, liver or kidney cancer. The sequencing used CD4+ or CD8+ T cells sorted from blood, collected in a trial of the OX40 agonist ivuxolimab. For the CDR3, the DNA is TGTGCCAGCTCACTGGCAGGCACCTACGAGCAGTACTTC. Residues: CASSLAGTYEQYF.